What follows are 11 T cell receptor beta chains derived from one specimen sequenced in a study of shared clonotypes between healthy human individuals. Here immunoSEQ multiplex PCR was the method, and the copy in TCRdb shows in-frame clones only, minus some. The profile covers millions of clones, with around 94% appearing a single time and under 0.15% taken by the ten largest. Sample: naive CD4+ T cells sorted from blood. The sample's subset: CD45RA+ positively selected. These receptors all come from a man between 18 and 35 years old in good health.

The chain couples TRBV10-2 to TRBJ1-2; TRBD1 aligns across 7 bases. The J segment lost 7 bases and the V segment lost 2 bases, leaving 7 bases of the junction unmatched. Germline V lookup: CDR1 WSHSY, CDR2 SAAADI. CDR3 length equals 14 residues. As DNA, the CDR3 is TGCGCCAGCAGTGAGACGACAGGGTTCGGTGGCTACACCTTC. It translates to CASSETTGFGGYTF.

The CDR3 sequence is CASSPSSRETQYF. In nucleotides, the CDR3 is TGCGCCAGCAGCCCTTCGTCCCGAGAGACCCAGTACTTC. The gene calls are TRBV5-1 and TRBJ2-5; no clear D gene. Trimming shortened V by 4 bases and J by 4 bases, and 11 bases separated the two germline ends. Germline CDR1 and CDR2: SGHRS and YFSETQ. This CDR3 has 13 amino acids. The variable domain in full, completed from reference TRBV5-1 and TRBJ2-5, reads KAGVTQTPRYLIKTRGQQVTLSCSPISGHRSVSWYQQTPGQGLQFLFEYFSETQRNKGNFPGRFSGRQFSNSRSEMNVSTLELGDSALYLCASSPSSRETQYFGPGTRLLVL.

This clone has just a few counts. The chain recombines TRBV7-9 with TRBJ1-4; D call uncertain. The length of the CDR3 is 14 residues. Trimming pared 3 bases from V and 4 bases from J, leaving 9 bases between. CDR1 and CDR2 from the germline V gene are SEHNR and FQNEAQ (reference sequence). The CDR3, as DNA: TGTGCCAGCAGCTTTACCAGCGATAATGAAAAACTGTTTTTT. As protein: CASSFTSDNEKLFF.

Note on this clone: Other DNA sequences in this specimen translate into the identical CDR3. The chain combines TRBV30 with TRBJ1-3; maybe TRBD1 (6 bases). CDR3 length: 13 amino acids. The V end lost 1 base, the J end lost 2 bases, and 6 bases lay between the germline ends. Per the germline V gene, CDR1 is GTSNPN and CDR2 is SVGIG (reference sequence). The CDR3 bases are TGTGCCTGGAGTGGACAGGCTGGAAACACCATATATTTT. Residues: CAWSGQAGNTIYF.

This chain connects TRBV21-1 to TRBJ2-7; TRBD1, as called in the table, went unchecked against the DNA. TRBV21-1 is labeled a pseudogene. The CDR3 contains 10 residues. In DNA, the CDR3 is TGTGCCAGCAACATCTACGAGCAGTACTTC. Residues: CASNIYEQYF.

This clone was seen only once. CDR3: CASSLTQFQETQYF. In nucleotides, the CDR3 is TGTGCCAGCAGTCTCACCCAGTTCCAAGAGACCCAGTACTTC. The chain recombines TRBV6-6 with TRBJ2-5, with D uncertain. Looked up from germline, CDR1 is MNHNY and CDR2 is SVGAGI (reference sequence). The V end lost 5 bases, the J end lost 1 base, and 11 bases lay between the germline ends. CDR3 size: 14 residues.

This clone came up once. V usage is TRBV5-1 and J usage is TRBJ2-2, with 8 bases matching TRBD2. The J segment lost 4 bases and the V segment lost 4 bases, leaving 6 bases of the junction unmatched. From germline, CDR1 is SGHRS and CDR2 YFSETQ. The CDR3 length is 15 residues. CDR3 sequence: CASSEGTRGTGELFF. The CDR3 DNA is TGCGCCAGCAGCGAAGGGACTAGAGGCACCGGGGAGCTGTTTTTT. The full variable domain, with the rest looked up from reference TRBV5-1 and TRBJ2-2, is KAGVTQTPRYLIKTRGQQVTLSCSPISGHRSVSWYQQTPGQGLQFLFEYFSETQRNKGNFPGRFSGRQFSNSRSEMNVSTLELGDSALYLCASSEGTRGTGELFFGEGSRLTVL.

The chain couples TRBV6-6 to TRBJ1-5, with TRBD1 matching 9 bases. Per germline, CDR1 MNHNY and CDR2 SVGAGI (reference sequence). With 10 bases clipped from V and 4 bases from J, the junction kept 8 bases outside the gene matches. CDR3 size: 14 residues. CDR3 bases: TGTGCCATTTCGACGGGGACAGGGAATCAGCCCCAGCATTTT. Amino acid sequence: CAISTGTGNQPQHF.

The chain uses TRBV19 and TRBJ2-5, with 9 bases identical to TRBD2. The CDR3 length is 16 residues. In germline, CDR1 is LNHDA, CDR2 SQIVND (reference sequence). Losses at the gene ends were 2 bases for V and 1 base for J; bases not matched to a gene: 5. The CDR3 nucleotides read TGTGCCAGTAGTATAATTAGCGGGAGTTTCCAAGAGACCCAGTACTTC. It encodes CASSIISGSFQETQYF.

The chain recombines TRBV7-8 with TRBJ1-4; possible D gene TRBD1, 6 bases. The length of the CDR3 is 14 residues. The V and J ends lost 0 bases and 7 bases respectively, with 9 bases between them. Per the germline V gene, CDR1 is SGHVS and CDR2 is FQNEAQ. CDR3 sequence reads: CASSLAGGAEKLFF. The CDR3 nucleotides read TGTGCCAGCAGCTTAGCGGGGGGGGCTGAAAAACTGTTTTTT.

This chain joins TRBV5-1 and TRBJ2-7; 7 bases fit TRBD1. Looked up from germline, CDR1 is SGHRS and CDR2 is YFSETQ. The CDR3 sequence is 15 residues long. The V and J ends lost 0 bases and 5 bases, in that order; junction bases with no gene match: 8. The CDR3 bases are TGCGCCAGCAGCTTGGCGGCAGGGGGTTCCAACGAGCAGTACTTC. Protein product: CASSLAAGGSNEQYF.